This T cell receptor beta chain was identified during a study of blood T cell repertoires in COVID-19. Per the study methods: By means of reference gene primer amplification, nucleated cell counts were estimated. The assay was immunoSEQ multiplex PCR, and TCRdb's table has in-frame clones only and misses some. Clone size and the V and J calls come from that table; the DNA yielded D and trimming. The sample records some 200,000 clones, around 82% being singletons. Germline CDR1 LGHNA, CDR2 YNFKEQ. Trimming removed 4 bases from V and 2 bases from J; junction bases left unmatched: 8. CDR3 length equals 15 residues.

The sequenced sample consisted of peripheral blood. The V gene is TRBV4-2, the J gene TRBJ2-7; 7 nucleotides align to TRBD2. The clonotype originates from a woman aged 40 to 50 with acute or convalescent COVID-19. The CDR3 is CASSRAQRGTYEQYF. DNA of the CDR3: TGTGCCAGCAGCCGGGCGCAGCGGGGAACCTACGAGCAGTACTTC.